This T cell receptor (beta chain) was recorded in a study of blood T cell repertoires in COVID-19. Method: immunoSEQ multiplex PCR; TCRdb's copy keeps in-frame clones and lacks some. The sample consists of over 150,000 clones, just under 85% of them appearing once. The sample comprised peripheral blood. The source of this sequence is a woman between 55 and 75 years old with acute or convalescent COVID-19.

CDR3 sequence (DNA): TGTGCCAGCAGCTTAGTAGGGGAGGGCCAGCCCCAGCATTTT. Protein sequence: CASSLVGEGQPQHF. The rearrangement links TRBV7-2 to TRBJ1-5; D perhaps matches TRBD1 (5 bases). The CDR3 covers 14 residues. The germline gives CDR1 SGHTA, CDR2 FQGNSA. Trimming left V 1 base short and J 7 bases short, with 11 bases between.